This entry lists 17 T cell receptor beta chains sequenced from one sample in a study of T-cell memory formation after mild COVID-19. TCRdb called the 5' RACE reads again in MiXCR, with one record for every CDR3 protein. There are roughly 380,000 distinct CDR3 sequences in the sample; 25% to 30% occur only once, and about 13% lies in the top ten. Sequenced input: PBMCs or a T cell subset sorted from them (not recorded which). The source is an adult woman who had mild COVID-19 (a few samples of this study predate the infection). Cell type and time point are not known.

This clonotype occurred many times. V is TRBV3-1 and J is TRBJ2-7; maybe TRBD1 (6 bases). From germline, CDR1 is LGHDT and CDR2 YNNKEL (reference sequence). This CDR3 contains 16 residues. The germline V and J ends were trimmed by 2 bases and 2 bases, with 16 bases remaining between them. Here the CDR3 DNA reads TGTGCCAGCAGCCAATCTCACAGAACAGGGCCCTACGAGCAGTACTTC. Its protein product is CASSQSHRTGPYEQYF.

This clonotype was seen only a few times. The V and J genes are TRBV6-5 and TRBJ2-3; D possibly corresponds to TRBD1 (5 bases). Germline V lookup: CDR1 MNHEY, CDR2 SVGAGI. The CDR3 is 12 amino acids. The V and J ends lost 6 bases and 8 bases respectively, with 12 bases between them. Here the CDR3 DNA reads TGTGCCAGCAGCCCACAGGACGGTACGCAGTATTTT. Translated, it gives CASSPQDGTQYF.

This clonotype turned up a few times. V is TRBV15 and J is TRBJ2-2; D possibly corresponds to TRBD2 (6 bases). The CDR3 has 16 amino acids. The V end lost 2 bases, the J end lost 2 bases, and 12 bases lay between the germline ends. Germline-derived CDR1 and CDR2 are LNHNV and YYDKDF (reference sequence). The CDR3 here is CATSRLTTRNTGELFF. CDR3 DNA: TGTGCCACCAGCAGACTGACGACTAGAAACACCGGGGAGCTGTTTTTT. The entire variable domain, with the rest obtained from reference TRBV15 and TRBJ2-2, is as follows: DAMVIQNPRYQVTQFGKPVTLSCSQTLNHNVMYWYQQKSSQAPKLLFHYYDKDFNNEADTPDNFQSRRPNTSFCFLDIRSPGLGDTAMYLCATSRLTTRNTGELFFGEGSRLTVL.

This chain joins TRBV27 and TRBJ2-2; TRBD1 aligns across 10 bases. Germline V CDR1 and CDR2: MNHEY, SMNVEV (reference sequence). CDR3 size: 18 residues. V shed 3 bases and J 2 bases; nucleotides not matched to a gene: 9. The CDR3: CASSFDRDRGLNTGELFF. CDR3 sequence (DNA): TGTGCCAGCAGTTTCGACAGAGACAGGGGGCTCAACACCGGGGAGCTGTTTTTT.

This clonotype was observed a handful of times. CDR3 residues: CASIPPQRYNEQFF. The CDR3 region has the DNA TGTGCCAGCATTCCCCCCCAACGGTACAATGAGCAGTTCTTC. The chain couples TRBV7-2 to TRBJ2-1; D is unresolved. This CDR3 is built from 14 residues. The V gene's germline CDR1 is SGHTA and CDR2 FQGNSA. Trimming took off 7 bases at V and 4 bases at J, with 14 bases between the two ends.

This clonotype turned up a few times. V usage is TRBV7-6 and J usage is TRBJ2-3, with TRBD2 as a possible D gene (6 bases). Germline V gene data show CDR1 as SGHVS and CDR2 as FNYEAQ. The ends were cut back, 2 bases at V and 4 bases at J, with 16 bases in the middle. The CDR3 covers 16 residues. CDR3 residues: CASSLIVGRRADTQYF. Here the CDR3 DNA reads TGTGCCAGCAGCTTAATCGTCGGGAGAAGGGCAGATACGCAGTATTTT.

The table lists this clonotype with a few counts. CDR3 DNA: TGTGCCAGCACCCTAGACCGGGCCCAGTACTTC. Amino acids: CASTLDRAQYF. V usage is TRBV6-5 and J usage is TRBJ2-5; no definite D call. CDR3 size: 11 residues. V gave up 7 bases and J gave up 9 bases, with 12 bases separating them. Per germline, CDR1 MNHEY and CDR2 SVGAGI.

The chain couples TRBV12-3 or TRBV12-4 to TRBJ1-1; D is possibly TRBD1 (6 bases). V dropped 6 bases and J dropped 1 base, with 21 bases sitting between them. CDR3 size: 17 residues. The CDR3 nucleotides are TGTGCCAGCAGAGACCGGGACATCCTTACAAGGAACACTGAAGCTTTCTTT. Protein: CASRDRDILTRNTEAFF.

CDR3 coding DNA: TGCAGTGCCCAGCCGGACCACACCGGGGAGCTGTTTTTT. It translates to CSAQPDHTGELFF. The chain is built from TRBV20-1 and TRBJ2-2; D is uncertain. Trimming pared 6 bases from V and 3 bases from J, leaving 11 bases between. The CDR3 sequence is 13 residues long. Germline values: CDR1 DFQATT, CDR2 SNEGSKA (reference sequence).

This chain joins TRBV29-1 and TRBJ1-1; D gene uncertain. This CDR3 has 10 residues. CDR1 SQVTM and CDR2 ANQGSEA come from the germline V gene. Trimming removed 7 bases at V and 6 bases at J, with 9 bases between. The CDR3 sequence: CSALYSEAFF. The CDR3 region has the DNA TGCAGCGCCCTGTATTCTGAAGCTTTCTTT.

V and J are TRBV5-6 and TRBJ2-7; 8 positions agree with TRBD1. This CDR3 contains 14 residues. From germline, CDR1 is SGHDT and CDR2 YYEEEE. The J segment lost 2 bases and the V segment lost 4 bases, leaving 5 bases of the junction unmatched. The CDR3 bases are TGTGCCAGCAGCACGCGGACAGGGACCTACGAGCAGTACTTC. Protein: CASSTRTGTYEQYF.

The chain joins TRBV18 to TRBJ2-5; D call uncertain. V was trimmed by 5 bases and J by 2 bases, leaving 9 bases between them. CDR3 length: 13 amino acids. Germline CDR1 KGHSH, CDR2 LQKENI. The CDR3 nucleotides read TGTGCCAGCTCATTACAACTACAAGAGACCCAGTACTTC. As protein: CASSLQLQETQYF.

The sample holds a few counts of this clonotype. The chain has TRBV24-1 and TRBJ2-4; 12 bases fit TRBD2. This CDR3 has 14 amino acids. CDR1 is KGHDR, CDR2 SFDVKD, per germline. V lost 5 bases to trimming and J lost 8 bases; unmatched junction nucleotides: 3. Written as DNA, the CDR3 is TGTGCCACCAGTGCGACTAGCGGGGGAGACATTCAGTACTTC. Translation gives CATSATSGGDIQYF.

This chain joins TRBV19 and TRBJ1-1, with 7 bases lining up with TRBD1. Germline assignment: CDR1 LNHDA and CDR2 SQIVND (reference sequence). This CDR3 comprises 14 residues. Losses at the gene ends were 3 bases for V and 6 bases for J; bases not matched to a gene: 7. The CDR3 DNA follows: TGTGCCAGTAGTATGGCGGGTACAGGGGCTGAAGCTTTCTTT. As protein: CASSMAGTGAEAFF.

This chain links TRBV7-9 with TRBJ2-1, with 9 bases matching TRBD1. The CDR3 has 15 residues. Germline V gene lookup returns CDR1 SEHNR and CDR2 FQNEAQ (reference sequence). V gave up 5 bases and J gave up 8 bases; unmatched junction bases: 10. CDR3 DNA sequence: TGTGCCAGCAGCCCGATGGACAGGGGTTACTATGAGCAGTTCTTC. Its protein is CASSPMDRGYYEQFF.

V usage is TRBV4-3 and J usage is TRBJ2-7, with a weak D call TRBD2 (6 bases). The germline V and J ends were trimmed by 0 bases and 6 bases, with 12 bases remaining between them. CDR1 is LGHNA and CDR2 is YSLEER in the germline V gene. The CDR3 loop spans 14 amino acids. This CDR3 reads CASSQDWRDGEQYF. In DNA, the CDR3 is TGCGCCAGCAGCCAAGATTGGCGGGACGGCGAGCAGTACTTC.

V and J are TRBV7-9 and TRBJ2-7, with 7 positions matching TRBD1. V shed 2 bases and J 11 bases; nucleotides not matched to a gene: 12. This CDR3 is 14 amino acids long. Per the germline V gene, CDR1 is SEHNR and CDR2 is FQNEAQ (reference sequence). Written as DNA, the CDR3 is TGTGCCAGCAGCTTATTAAGTGTGGGGACAGCCAAGTACTTC. It codes for CASSLLSVGTAKYF.